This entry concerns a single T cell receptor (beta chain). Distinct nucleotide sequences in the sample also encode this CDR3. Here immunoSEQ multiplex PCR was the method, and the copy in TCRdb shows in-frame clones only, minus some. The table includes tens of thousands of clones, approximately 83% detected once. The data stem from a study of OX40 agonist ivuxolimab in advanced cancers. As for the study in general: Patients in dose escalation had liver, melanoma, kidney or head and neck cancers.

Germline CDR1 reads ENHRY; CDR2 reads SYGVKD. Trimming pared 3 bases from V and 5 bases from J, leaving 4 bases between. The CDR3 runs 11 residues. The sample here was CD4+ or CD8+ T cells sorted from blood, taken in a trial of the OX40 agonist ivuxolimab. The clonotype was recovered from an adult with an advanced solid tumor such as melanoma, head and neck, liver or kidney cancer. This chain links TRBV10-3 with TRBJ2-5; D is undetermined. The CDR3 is CAISDRETQYF. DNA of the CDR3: TGTGCCATCAGTGACCGGGAGACCCAGTACTTC.